The 2 T cell receptor beta chains below were found in one sample sequenced in a study of technical replicates of blood from a handful of donors. Data came from immunoSEQ multiplex PCR; TCRdb stores just in-frame clones and leaves some out. The sample includes 80,000 or so clones, 95% to 98% of them seen just once. The specimen was T cells isolated from PBMCs. The receptors shown here come from a human donor in good health.

The chain couples TRBV5-4 to TRBJ2-3; the match to TRBD2 covers 8 bases. Germline-derived CDR1 and CDR2 are SGHNT and YYREEE (reference sequence). Trimming cost V 3 bases and J 1 base; bases outside gene matches: 4. The CDR3 loop spans 15 amino acids. CDR3 DNA sequence: TGTGCCAGCAGCTCCCCGGGACTAGGCACAGATACGCAGTATTTT. Encoded protein: CASSSPGLGTDTQYF.

V usage is TRBV6-1 and J usage is TRBJ1-2; D perhaps matches TRBD1 (6 bases). The CDR3 runs 12 residues. The V gene's germline CDR1 is MNHNS and CDR2 SASEGT. Between the trimmed V and J ends, which lost 5 bases and 8 bases, there was a span of 12 bases. As DNA, the CDR3 is TGTGCCAGCAGTAACAGGGTCCAAGGCTACACCTTC. It encodes CASSNRVQGYTF.